This T cell receptor beta chain was identified in a study of cytomegalovirus exposure and HLA in healthy donors. The study, taken as a whole, reports: Most TCR sequences were rare, but some public TCRs occurred in many donors.

The CDR3 loop spans 15 amino acids. The germline CDR1 and CDR2 sequences are SGHAT and FQNNGV. Trimming shortened V by 2 bases and J by 6 bases, and 14 bases separated the two germline ends. In regard to this clone: Its antigen is as yet unknown.

Sequencing was performed with immunoSEQ multiplex PCR; in TCRdb, only in-frame clones are kept and a portion is missing. The sample includes about 160,000 clones, approximately 96% of them seen just once. The source of this sequence is a woman aged 18-29 years in good health and CMV-seronegative. The sequencing sample was made of PBMCs. V is TRBV11-2 and J is TRBJ2-1; no clear D gene. The CDR3 DNA sequence: TGTGCCAGCAGCTTATGGCAGGTCGCCGGCAATGAGCAGTTCTTC. Amino acid sequence: CASSLWQVAGNEQFF. The variable domain in full, completed from reference TRBV11-2 and TRBJ2-1, reads EAGVAQSPRYKIIEKRQSVAFWCNPISGHATLYWYQQILGQGPKLLIQFQNNGVVDDSQLPKDRFSAERLKGVDSTLKIQPAKLEDSAVYLCASSLWQVAGNEQFFGPGTRLTVL.